Shown below are 22 T cell receptor beta chains from a single sample sequenced in a study of shared clonotypes between healthy human individuals. Profiling relied on immunoSEQ multiplex PCR, and the TCRdb table lists in-frame clones only, not all of them. The sample consists of under 1,100,000 clones, 65% to 80% of them appearing once. Sequenced sample: memory CD4+ T cells sorted from blood. Indicated subset: CD45RA-negative fraction. The receptors shown here come from a man aged 18 to 30 in good health.

The chain has TRBV9 and TRBJ2-3; 8 nucleotides agree with TRBD1. V lost 4 bases, J lost 1 base, and 8 bases stayed unmatched. CDR3 length equals 16 residues. Germline CDR1 reads SGDLS; CDR2 reads YYNGEE. This chain's CDR3 is CASSRISGQGTDTQYF. The DNA for the CDR3 is TGTGCCAGCAGCCGAATTTCGGGACAGGGCACAGATACGCAGTATTTT.

Remarks on this clone: A far larger clone is a single base away, which makes a read error likely. This sample also contains other DNA sequences that code for the same CDR3. The chain employs TRBV6-6 and TRBJ2-7; D not certain. Germline CDR1 MNHNY, CDR2 SVGAGI (reference sequence). CDR3 length equals 13 residues. CDR3 in amino acids: CASSYGNVYEQYF. The DNA for the CDR3 is TGTGCCAGCAGTTACGGAAACGTATACGAGCAGTACTTT.

The V gene is TRBV6-5, the J gene TRBJ1-3; no clear D gene. This CDR3 has 15 residues. Germline CDR1 MNHEY, CDR2 SVGAGI. Trimming took off 2 bases at V and 0 bases at J, with 8 bases between the two ends. CDR3 DNA: TGTGCCAGCAGTTACGACGGCAACTCTGGAAACACCATATATTTT. Protein product: CASSYDGNSGNTIYF.

The chain recombines TRBV5-5 with TRBJ1-5, with TRBD1 identical over 9 bases. The CDR3 has 15 amino acids. The V and J ends lost 0 bases and 7 bases, in that order; junction bases with no gene match: 5. Germline loops: CDR1 SGHKS, CDR2 YYEKEE (reference sequence). The CDR3: CASSLETGGMQPQHF. CDR3 sequence (DNA): TGTGCCAGCAGCTTGGAGACAGGGGGGATGCAGCCCCAGCATTTT. Full variable domain (remainder filled in from reference TRBV5-5 and TRBJ1-5): DAGVTQSPTHLIKTRGQQVTLRCSPISGHKSVSWYQQVLGQGPQFIFQYYEKEERGRGNFPDRFSARQFPNYSSELNVNALLLGDSALYLCASSLETGGMQPQHFGDGTRLSIL.

Only one count was recorded for this clone. A much larger clone lies a single base off, so this may be a read error. Within the sample, other DNA sequences also encode this same CDR3. The chain has TRBV9 and TRBJ2-1, with TRBD1 identical over 9 bases. The ends lost 0 bases at V and 4 bases at J; junction bases unmatched: 2. The V gene's germline CDR1 is SGDLS and CDR2 YYNGEE. This CDR3 region has 15 residues. CDR3 region: CASSVGQGGYNEQFF. DNA for the CDR3: TGTGCCAGCAGCGTAGGACAGGGGGGGTACAATGAGCAGTTCTTC.

The V and J genes are TRBV11-3 and TRBJ2-2; D unclear. Germline CDR1 is SGHNT and CDR2 is YENEEA. Trimming removed 5 bases at V and 7 bases at J, with 14 bases between. The CDR3 has 14 residues. The CDR3 bases are TGTGCCAGCAGCCCCCTCGCCGGCCACGGGGAGCTGTTTTTT. Amino acid sequence: CASSPLAGHGELFF.

J is TRBJ1-2 and V is TRBV9; D remains ambiguous. Trimming shortened V by 4 bases and J by 8 bases, and 3 bases separated the two germline ends. Germline CDR1 reads SGDLS; CDR2 reads YYNGEE. CDR3 length: 9 amino acids. This CDR3 is CASSPGYTF. CDR3 sequence (DNA): TGTGCCAGCAGCCCGGGCTACACCTTC.

The chain uses TRBV6-4 and TRBJ2-3; no clear D. The CDR3 contains 15 residues. The germline gives CDR1 MRHNA, CDR2 SNTAGT. V was clipped by 5 bases and J by 0 bases, with 12 bases between them. The CDR3 DNA reads as TGTGCCAGCAGTCCCAATCCGGGCAGCACAGATACGCAGTATTTT. It encodes CASSPNPGSTDTQYF.

The chain recombines TRBV10-3 with TRBJ2-1; TRBD2 aligns across 12 bases. The germline CDR1 and CDR2 sequences are ENHRY and SYGVKD. The CDR3 runs 19 residues. Trimming removed 7 bases from V and 8 bases from J; junction bases left unmatched: 21. CDR3 sequence reads: CAITERTSHRLAGVDEQFF. CDR3 sequence (DNA): TGTGCCATCACCGAGAGAACTTCCCACCGACTAGCGGGAGTCGATGAGCAGTTCTTC.

This sequence joins TRBV5-6 and TRBJ2-3; a possible D gene is TRBD1 (5 bases). This CDR3 contains 15 residues. Per the germline V gene, CDR1 is SGHDT and CDR2 is YYEEEE. The V and J ends lost 3 bases and 4 bases respectively, with 15 bases between them. The CDR3 DNA is TGTGCCAGCAGCTCCTACCGACAGCCCGCAGATACGCAGTATTTT. It is translated as CASSSYRQPADTQYF.

The V gene is TRBV5-8, the J gene TRBJ2-5, with D tentatively TRBD1 or TRBD2 (5 bases each). CDR3 length: 12 residues. Germline lookup yields CDR1 SGHTS and CDR2 YDEGEE. The V gene lost 4 bases and the J gene lost 10 bases, with 14 bases spanning the gap. In nucleotides, the CDR3 is TGTGCCAGCAGCCCTCGGTTGGGGGACCAGTACTTC. Translated, it gives CASSPRLGDQYF.

The chain joins TRBV6-1 to TRBJ2-1, with D uncertain. CDR1 MNHNS and CDR2 SASEGT come from the germline V gene. Trimming left V 7 bases short and J 7 bases short, with 8 bases between. The CDR3 extends over 11 amino acids. DNA of the CDR3: TGTGCCAGCATGCTTGCGAATGAGCAGTTCTTC. This codes for CASMLANEQFF.

The genes are TRBV30 and TRBJ1-1; D is unresolved. The V and J ends lost 4 bases and 11 bases respectively, with 20 bases between them. The CDR3 extends over 13 amino acids. Germline V gene data show CDR1 as GTSNPN and CDR2 as SVGIG (reference sequence). CDR3 protein: CAWKLVYGEGAFF. The CDR3, as DNA: TGTGCCTGGAAGTTAGTTTACGGAGAGGGTGCTTTCTTT. Combining the CDR3 with reference TRBV30 and TRBJ1-1 gives the whole variable domain SQTIHQWPATLVQPVGSPLSLECTVEGTSNPNLYWYRQAAGRGLQLLFYSVGIGQISSEVPQNLSASRPQDRQFILSSKKLLLSDSGFYLCAWKLVYGEGAFFGQGTRLTVV.

The gene calls are TRBV11-2 and TRBJ2-1; 8 bases align to TRBD2. Germline assignment: CDR1 SGHAT and CDR2 FQNNGV. The ends lost 1 base at V and 9 bases at J; junction bases unmatched: 11. The CDR3 is 16 residues long. Written as DNA, the CDR3 is TGTGCCAGCAGCTTAGGCCGTGCGGGAGGACGCGGTGAGCAGTTCTTC. Protein: CASSLGRAGGRGEQFF.

The gene calls are TRBV19 and TRBJ1-4, with 7 bases fitting TRBD1. This CDR3 has 13 residues. The ends lost 5 bases at V and 8 bases at J; junction bases unmatched: 5. CDR1 and CDR2 from the germline V gene are LNHDA and SQIVND (reference sequence). CDR3 amino acids: CASSADRSEKLFF. The CDR3 region has the DNA TGTGCCAGTAGTGCGGACAGGTCCGAAAAACTGTTTTTT.

With regard to this clone: The sample has other DNA sequences that encode this CDR3 too. The gene calls are TRBV27 and TRBJ1-1; tentative D call: TRBD1 (5 bases). The CDR3 consists of 14 residues. Trimming pared 5 bases from V and 4 bases from J, leaving 14 bases between. The V gene's germline CDR1 is MNHEY and CDR2 SMNVEV (reference sequence). The CDR3 loop is CASSTQGSGTEAFF. The CDR3 coding sequence is TGTGCCAGCAGTACCCAGGGTTCGGGCACTGAAGCTTTCTTT.

The rearrangement joins TRBV9 to TRBJ1-3; D is unresolved. The V end was cut by 7 bases, the J end by 0 bases, with 8 bases between. The CDR3 has 13 residues. Germline V gene data show CDR1 as SGDLS and CDR2 as YYNGEE. CDR3 protein: CASGDRSGNTIYF. The CDR3 DNA sequence: TGTGCCAGCGGCGACCGCTCTGGAAACACCATATATTTT.

The chain combines TRBV30 with TRBJ2-1, with TRBD1 matching 7 bases. CDR1 GTSNPN and CDR2 SVGIG come from the germline V gene (reference sequence). This CDR3 contains 15 residues. V lost 4 bases, J lost 3 bases, and 9 bases stayed unmatched. The CDR3 protein is CAWNSQGSGYNEQFF. The CDR3 bases are TGTGCCTGGAATTCACAGGGGTCTGGCTACAATGAGCAGTTCTTC.

V and J are TRBV5-4 and TRBJ1-2, with D possibly matching TRBD1 (6 bases). This CDR3 is built from 13 residues. The germline V gene encodes CDR1 SGHNT and CDR2 YYREEE (reference sequence). V gave up 1 base and J gave up 6 bases, with 10 bases separating them. The CDR3 reads CASSLPGADGYTF. CDR3 DNA: TGTGCCAGCAGCTTGCCGGGGGCGGATGGCTACACCTTC. Combining the CDR3 with reference TRBV5-4 and TRBJ1-2 gives the whole variable domain ETGVTQSPTHLIKTRGQQVTLRCSSQSGHNTVSWYQQALGQGPQFIFQYYREEENGRGNFPPRFSGLQFPNYSSELNVNALELDDSALYLCASSLPGADGYTFGSGTRLTVV.

This chain uses TRBV27 with TRBJ2-3; D possibly corresponds to TRBD2 (5 bases). In germline, CDR1 is MNHEY, CDR2 SMNVEV (reference sequence). CDR3 length: 14 amino acids. V was clipped by 7 bases and J by 5 bases, with 16 bases between them. The CDR3 loop is CASISSLGGDTQYF. In DNA form, the CDR3 reads TGTGCCAGCATATCCTCCCTCGGAGGAGATACGCAGTATTTT.

This chain uses TRBV11-2 with TRBJ1-2; 7 bases map to TRBD1. The J segment lost 4 bases and the V segment lost 5 bases, leaving 7 bases of the junction unmatched. The CDR3 length is 14 residues. In germline, CDR1 is SGHAT, CDR2 FQNNGV. CDR3 sequence reads: CASSPSGQPYGYTF. In DNA form, the CDR3 reads TGTGCCAGCAGCCCGTCGGGACAGCCCTATGGCTACACCTTC.

The rearrangement uses TRBV18 and TRBJ2-5; 9 bases line up with TRBD1. The end of the DNA is better explained by TRBJ2-7, so the J call may be wrong. Germline V gene lookup returns CDR1 KGHSH and CDR2 LQKENI. The CDR3 is 14 residues long. CDR3 bases: TGTGCCAGCTCACCACCGGGACAGGGCAACGAGCAGTACTTC. Translation gives CASSPPGQGNEQYF.